The present entry profiles one T cell receptor (beta chain) with its context. Its antigen is not identified. This sample is part of a study of long-term antiretroviral therapy in people with HIV. Turning to the study itself: Samples collected earliest predate the 2015 immediate-ART recommendation by about a decade. Regarding the study as a whole: Neither ART adherence, viral resistance nor therapy changes were documented. Dominance of pre-ART expanded clones persisted, fluctuating and often declining after ART. Once patients were on ART, diversity went higher but still fell short of transplant donor controls.

immunoSEQ v3.0 was run at survey level. The method was immunoSEQ multiplex PCR; TCRdb's version includes in-frame clones alone and lacks a portion of them. Found here are about 43,000 clones, about 89% of them singletons; the top ten hold around 4.7%. Germline values: CDR1 SGDLS, CDR2 YYNGEE. Losses at the gene ends were 2 bases for V and 6 bases for J; bases not matched to a gene: 9. The CDR3 has 15 amino acids. The chain couples TRBV9 to TRBJ1-2; TRBD1 agrees at 8 bases. Sample: unsorted PBMCs, taken 0.1 years before starting antiretroviral therapy. The receptor was isolated from a woman aged 45-65 years with HIV. The CDR3 loop reads CASSVDRTGRNGYTF. CDR3 nucleotides: TGTGCCAGCAGCGTCGACCGGACAGGGAGGAATGGCTACACCTTC.